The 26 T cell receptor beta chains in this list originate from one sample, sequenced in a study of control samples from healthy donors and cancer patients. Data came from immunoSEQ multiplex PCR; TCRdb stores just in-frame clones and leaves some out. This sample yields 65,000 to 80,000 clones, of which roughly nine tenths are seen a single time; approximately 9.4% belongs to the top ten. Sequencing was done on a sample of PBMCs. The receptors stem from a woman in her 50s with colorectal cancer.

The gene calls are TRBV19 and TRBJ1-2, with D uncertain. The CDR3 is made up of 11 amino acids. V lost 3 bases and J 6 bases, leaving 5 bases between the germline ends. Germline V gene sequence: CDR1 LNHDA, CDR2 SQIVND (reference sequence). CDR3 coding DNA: TGTGCCAGTAGTATCCGCAATGGCTACACCTTC. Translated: CASSIRNGYTF.

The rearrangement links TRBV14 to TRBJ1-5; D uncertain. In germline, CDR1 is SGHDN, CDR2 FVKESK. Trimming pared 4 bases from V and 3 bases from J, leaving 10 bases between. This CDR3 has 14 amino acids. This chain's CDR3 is CASSPRRDNQPQHF. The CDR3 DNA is TGTGCCAGCAGCCCTCGACGGGACAATCAGCCCCAGCATTTT.

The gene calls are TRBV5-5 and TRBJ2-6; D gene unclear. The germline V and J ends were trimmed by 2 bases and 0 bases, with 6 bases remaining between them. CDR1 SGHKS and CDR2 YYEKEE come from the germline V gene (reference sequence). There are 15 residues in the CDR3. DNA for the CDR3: TGTGCCAGCAGCTTAAGTAGCTCTGGGGCCAACGTCCTGACTTTC. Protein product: CASSLSSSGANVLTF.

DNA of the CDR3: TGCGCCAGCAGCCAAGTAGTAGGGACAGGGGACACTGAAGCTTTCTTT. It specifies CASSQVVGTGDTEAFF. This sequence joins TRBV4-1 and TRBJ1-1; 10 positions agree with TRBD1. After removal of 1 base from V and 3 bases from J, the junction contained 5 bases not matched to a gene. The CDR3 covers 16 residues. Germline V gives CDR1 MGHRA, CDR2 YSYEKL.

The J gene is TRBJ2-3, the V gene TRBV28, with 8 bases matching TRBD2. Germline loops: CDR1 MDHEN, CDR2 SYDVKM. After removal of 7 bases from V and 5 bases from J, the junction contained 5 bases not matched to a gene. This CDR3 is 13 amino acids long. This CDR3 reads CASTGGLRDTQYF. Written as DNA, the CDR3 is TGTGCCAGCACGGGGGGGCTCAGAGATACGCAGTATTTT.

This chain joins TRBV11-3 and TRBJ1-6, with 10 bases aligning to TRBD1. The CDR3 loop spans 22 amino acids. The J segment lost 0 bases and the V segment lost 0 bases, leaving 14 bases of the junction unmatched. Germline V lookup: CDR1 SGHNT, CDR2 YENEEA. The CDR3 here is CASSLERQGAAPGDSYNSPLHF. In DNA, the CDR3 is TGTGCCAGCAGCTTAGAGCGACAGGGGGCAGCGCCGGGGGACTCCTATAATTCACCCCTCCACTTT.

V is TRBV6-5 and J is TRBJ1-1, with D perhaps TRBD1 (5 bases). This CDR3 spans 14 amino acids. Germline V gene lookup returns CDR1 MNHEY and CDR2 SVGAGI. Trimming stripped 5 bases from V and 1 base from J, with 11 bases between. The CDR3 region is CASSRDHSNTEAFF. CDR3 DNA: TGTGCCAGCAGTCGGGACCACTCGAACACTGAAGCTTTCTTT.

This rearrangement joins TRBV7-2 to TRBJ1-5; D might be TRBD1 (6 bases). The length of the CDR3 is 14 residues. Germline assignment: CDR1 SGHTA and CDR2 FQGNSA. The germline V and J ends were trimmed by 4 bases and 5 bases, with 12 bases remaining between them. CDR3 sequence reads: CASSSKTGDQPQHF. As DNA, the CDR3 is TGTGCCAGCAGCTCTAAGACAGGCGATCAGCCCCAGCATTTT.

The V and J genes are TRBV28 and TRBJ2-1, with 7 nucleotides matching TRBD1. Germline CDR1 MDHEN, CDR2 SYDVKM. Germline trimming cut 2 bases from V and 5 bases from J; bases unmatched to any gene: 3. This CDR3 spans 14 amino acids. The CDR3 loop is CASSLVQGDNEQFF. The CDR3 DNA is TGTGCCAGCAGTTTAGTCCAGGGGGACAATGAGCAGTTCTTC. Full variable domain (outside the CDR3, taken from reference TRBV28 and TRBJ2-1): DVKVTQSSRYLVKRTGEKVFLECVQDMDHENMFWYRQDPGLGLRLIYFSYDVKMKEKGDIPEGYSVSREKKERFSLILESASTNQTSMYLCASSLVQGDNEQFFGPGTRLTVL.

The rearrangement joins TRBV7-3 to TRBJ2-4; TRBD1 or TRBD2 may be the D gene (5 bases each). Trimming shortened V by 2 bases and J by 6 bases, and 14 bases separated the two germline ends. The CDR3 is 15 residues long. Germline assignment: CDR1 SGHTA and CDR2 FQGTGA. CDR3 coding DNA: TGTGCCAGCAGCTTAGCCTCGGGGCAGGGAAACATTCAGTACTTC. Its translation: CASSLASGQGNIQYF.

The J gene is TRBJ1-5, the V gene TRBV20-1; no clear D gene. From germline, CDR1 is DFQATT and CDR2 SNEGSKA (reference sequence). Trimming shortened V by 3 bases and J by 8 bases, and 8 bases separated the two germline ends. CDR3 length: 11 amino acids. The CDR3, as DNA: TGCAGTGCTAGCCCCGGGGAGCCCCAGCATTTT. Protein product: CSASPGEPQHF.

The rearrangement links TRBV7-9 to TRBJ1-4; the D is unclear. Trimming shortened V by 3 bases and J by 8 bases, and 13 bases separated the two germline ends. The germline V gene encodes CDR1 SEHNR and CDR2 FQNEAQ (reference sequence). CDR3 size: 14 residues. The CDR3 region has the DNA TGTGCCAGCAGCTTCGAGGGTAGCGAGGAAAAACTGTTTTTT. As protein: CASSFEGSEEKLFF.

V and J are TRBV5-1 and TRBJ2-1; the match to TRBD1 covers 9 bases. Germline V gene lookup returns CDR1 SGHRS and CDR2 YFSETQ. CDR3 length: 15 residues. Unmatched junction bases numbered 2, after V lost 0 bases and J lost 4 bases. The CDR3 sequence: CASSLGDRAYNEQFF. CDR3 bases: TGCGCCAGCAGCTTGGGGGACAGGGCTTACAATGAGCAGTTCTTC.

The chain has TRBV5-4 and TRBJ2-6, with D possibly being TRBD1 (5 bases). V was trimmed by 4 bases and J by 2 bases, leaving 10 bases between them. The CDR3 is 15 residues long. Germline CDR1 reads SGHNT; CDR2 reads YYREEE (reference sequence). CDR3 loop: CASSQDRTGANVLTF. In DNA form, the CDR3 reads TGTGCCAGCAGCCAAGACAGAACTGGGGCCAACGTCCTGACTTTC.

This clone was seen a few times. The CDR3 spells CASSLTFGGAGTGELFF. In DNA, the CDR3 is TGTGCCAGCAGCTTAACGTTTGGGGGCGCCGGCACCGGGGAGCTGTTTTTT. The chain recombines TRBV7-3 with TRBJ2-2, with a weak D call TRBD1 (6 bases). The CDR3 length is 17 residues. Deletions cut 0 bases from V and 4 bases from J, with 15 bases between. Germline CDR1 and CDR2: SGHTA and FQGTGA.

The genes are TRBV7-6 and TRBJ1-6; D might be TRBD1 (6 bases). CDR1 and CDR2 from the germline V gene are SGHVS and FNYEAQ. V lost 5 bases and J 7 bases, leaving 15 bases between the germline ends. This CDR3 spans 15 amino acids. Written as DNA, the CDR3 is TGTGCCAGCAGCCTAGAGGGGGGGACGAATTCACCCCTCCACTTT. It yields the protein CASSLEGGTNSPLHF. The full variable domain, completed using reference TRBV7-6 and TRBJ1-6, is GAGVSQSPRYKVTKRGQDVALRCDPISGHVSLYWYRQALGQGPEFLTYFNYEAQQDKSGLPNDRFSAERPEGSISTLTIQRTEQRDSAMYRCASSLEGGTNSPLHFGNGTRLTVT.

CDR3 residues: CASSIRGPASNYGYTF. CDR3 DNA: TGTGCCAGTAGTATAAGGGGGCCTGCATCTAACTATGGCTACACCTTC. The J gene is TRBJ1-2, the V gene TRBV19, with 7 bases lining up with TRBD1. There are 16 residues in the CDR3. V lost 2 bases to trimming and J lost 0 bases; unmatched junction nucleotides: 6. Per germline, CDR1 LNHDA and CDR2 SQIVND (reference sequence).

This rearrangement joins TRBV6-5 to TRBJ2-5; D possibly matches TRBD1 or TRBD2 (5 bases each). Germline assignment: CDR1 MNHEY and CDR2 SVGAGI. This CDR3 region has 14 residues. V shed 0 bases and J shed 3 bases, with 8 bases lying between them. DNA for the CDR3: TGTGCCAGCAGTTACTCGGGGACGGAAGAGACCCAGTACTTC. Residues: CASSYSGTEETQYF.

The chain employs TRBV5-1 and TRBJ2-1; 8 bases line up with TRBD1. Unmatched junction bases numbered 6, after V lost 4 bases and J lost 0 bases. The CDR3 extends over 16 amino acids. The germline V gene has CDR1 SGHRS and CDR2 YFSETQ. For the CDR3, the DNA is TGCGCCAGCAGCCCTCGGGACAGGAGCTCCTACAATGAGCAGTTCTTC. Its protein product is CASSPRDRSSYNEQFF.

This chain's CDR3 is CAIRGRLENTEAFF. CDR3 nucleotides: TGTGCCATCAGGGGGAGACTGGAGAACACTGAAGCTTTCTTT. The rearrangement joins TRBV10-3 to TRBJ1-1; D unresolved. V was pared by 6 bases and J by 1 base, with 12 bases between. Germline-derived CDR1 and CDR2 are ENHRY and SYGVKD. This CDR3 comprises 14 residues.

This chain's CDR3 is CASSKGEGGAAFF. The CDR3 DNA follows: TGTGCCAGCAGTAAGGGGGAGGGAGGGGCAGCTTTCTTT. The chain carries TRBV2 and TRBJ1-1, with D tentatively TRBD1 (6 bases). V shed 5 bases and J shed 10 bases, with 17 bases lying between them. This CDR3 is built from 13 residues. Germline V gene data show CDR1 as SNHLY and CDR2 as FYNNEI.

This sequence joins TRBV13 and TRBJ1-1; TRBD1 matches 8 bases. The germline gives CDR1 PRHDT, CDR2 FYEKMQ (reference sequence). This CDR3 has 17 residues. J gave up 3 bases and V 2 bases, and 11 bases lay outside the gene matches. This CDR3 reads CASSLKRAGGQYTEAFF. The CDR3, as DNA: TGTGCCAGCAGCTTAAAAAGGGCAGGGGGCCAGTACACTGAAGCTTTCTTT.

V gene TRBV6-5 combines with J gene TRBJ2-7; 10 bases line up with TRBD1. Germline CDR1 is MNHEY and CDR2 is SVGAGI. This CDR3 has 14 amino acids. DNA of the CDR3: TGTGCCGGCAGTTCTGCGACAGGGGGCTGCGAGCAGTACGTC. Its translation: CAGSSATGGCEQYV.

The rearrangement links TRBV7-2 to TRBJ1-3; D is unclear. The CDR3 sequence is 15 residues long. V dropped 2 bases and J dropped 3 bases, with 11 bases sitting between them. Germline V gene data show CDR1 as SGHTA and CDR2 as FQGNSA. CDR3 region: CASSLLSGFGNTIYF. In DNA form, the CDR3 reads TGTGCCAGCAGCTTACTTTCCGGGTTTGGAAACACCATATATTTT.

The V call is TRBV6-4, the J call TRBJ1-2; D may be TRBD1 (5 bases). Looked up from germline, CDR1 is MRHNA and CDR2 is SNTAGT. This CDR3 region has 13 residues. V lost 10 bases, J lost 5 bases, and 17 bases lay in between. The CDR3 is CANLWGVGYGYTF. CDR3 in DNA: TGTGCCAACCTTTGGGGGGTGGGTTATGGCTACACCTTC.

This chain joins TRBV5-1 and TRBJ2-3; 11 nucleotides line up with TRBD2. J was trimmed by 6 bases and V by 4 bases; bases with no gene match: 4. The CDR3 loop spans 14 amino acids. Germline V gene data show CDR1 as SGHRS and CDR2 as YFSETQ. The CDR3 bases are TGCGCCAGCAGCCAACTAGCGGGGGTGGATACGCAGTATTTT. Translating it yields CASSQLAGVDTQYF.